This entry is about one T cell receptor (beta chain). It lacks a known antigen. Base qualities are not recorded, but no much larger clone differs from it by a single base. This sample was taken from a study of blood T cell repertoires in COVID-19 (dated by TCRdb to about 2020). Study-level background: Samples from collaborators originated in the United States, Italy and Spain and spanned both the acute and convalescent phases of COVID-19. Nearly every sample came with metadata listing a de-identified subject ID, COVID-19 status, age in years and sex. Where available, HLA class I and class II types were obtained from metadata supplied by the sample provider rather than from assay-based typing. The prospective study material was composed of cDNA or gDNA derived from T cells, B-cell-depleted T cells, or PBMCs. A freely available public database, intended as a resource for researchers studying the immune response to SARS-CoV-2, is where the repertoires were released. Deeply sampled blood TCRbeta repertoires from subjects exposed to, actively infected with, or recovered from COVID-19 were included in the dataset. Samples were obtained from the ongoing ImmuneRACE study (first 160 participants) and from approximately 1,200 subjects provided by 6 global collaborators.

After removal of 2 bases from V and 7 bases from J, the junction retains 6 bases not matched to a gene. CDR1 and CDR2 were assigned from the germline V gene as LGHNA and YNFKEQ. From cysteine to phenylalanine, the CDR3 is 16 amino acids long. Only the CDR3 portion is preserved as DNA: 48 bases, with reading frame beginning at the first base. Points the paper makes about the study in general: How much clinical and demographic metadata was included differed by source and by participant, and the metadata was provided uncurated.

Each collaborating institution followed its own protocols to collect whole blood in K2EDTA tubes. Collaborator samples were shipped for TCRbeta analysis as frozen whole blood, isolated PBMCs, or DNA extracted from either sample type. TCRbeta CDR3 regions were amplified from genomic DNA by means of the immunoSEQ Assay, a bias-controlled multiplex PCR. For the original study's pipeline: Within the assay, amplification of reference gene primers was used to estimate how many nucleated cells each sample contained. To quantify the absolute abundance of each unique TCRbeta CDR3 rearrangement, sequence reads were collapsed and filtered. Productive Simpson clonality was computed per sample as the square root of Simpson's diversity index over productive rearrangements. The source is immuneACCESS, and TCRdb retained only in-frame sequences with V and J called. Part of the clones is not carried over; for the studies checked, unresolved V genes explain less than half of this, and the remainder is unexplained. The V and J calls and clone size were taken over from that table, and D and trimming were inferred from the DNA. This sample holds 90,000 to 110,000 clones; roughly 76% were observed only once. Around a tenth of the sample is held by the ten biggest clonotypes.

The sequencing input was peripheral blood. The receptor chain draws on TRBV4-2 and TRBJ1-6, with 9 bases aligning to TRBD1. This TCR came from an older woman with acute or convalescent COVID-19. The CDR3 reads CASSQTSGTGNSPLHF. The sequenced DNA: TGTGCCAGCAGCCAAACGTCCGGGACAGGGAATTCACCCCTCCACTTT.